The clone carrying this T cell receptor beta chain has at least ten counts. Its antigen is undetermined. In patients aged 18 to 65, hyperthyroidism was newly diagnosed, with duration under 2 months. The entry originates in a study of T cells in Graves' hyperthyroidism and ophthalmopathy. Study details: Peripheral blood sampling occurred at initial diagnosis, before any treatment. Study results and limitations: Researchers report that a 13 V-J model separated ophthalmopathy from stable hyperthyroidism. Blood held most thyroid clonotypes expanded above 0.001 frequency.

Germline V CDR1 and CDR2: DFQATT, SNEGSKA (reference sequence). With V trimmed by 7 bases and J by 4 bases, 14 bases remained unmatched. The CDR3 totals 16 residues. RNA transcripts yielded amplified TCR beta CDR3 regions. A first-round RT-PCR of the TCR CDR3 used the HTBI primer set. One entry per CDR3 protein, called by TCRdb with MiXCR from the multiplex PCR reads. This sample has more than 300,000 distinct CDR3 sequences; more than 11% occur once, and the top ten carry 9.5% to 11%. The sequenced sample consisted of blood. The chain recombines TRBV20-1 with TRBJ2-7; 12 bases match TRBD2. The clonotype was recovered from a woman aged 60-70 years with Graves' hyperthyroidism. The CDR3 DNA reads TGCAGTGACAAACCGGGACTAGCGGGCAATTTGTACGAGCAGTACTTC. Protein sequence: CSDKPGLAGNLYEQYF.